The 19 T cell receptor beta chains below were found in one sample sequenced in a study of CD8 T cells in ankylosing spondylitis. Each CDR3 protein gets one entry after TCRdb re-called the 5' RACE reads with MiXCR. The sample holds approximately 220,000 distinct CDR3 sequences, about 16% seen once. Findings of the study overall: What seemed typical of ankylosing spondylitis blood was a TCR beta motif built from several highly homologous variants.

What these receptors recognize is not known. Sequencing input: blood, either unsorted or a sorted T cell fraction (not recorded which). These receptors were obtained from a male donor with ankylosing spondylitis.

The rearrangement links TRBV6-6 to TRBJ1-1; D gene unclear. Germline V CDR1 and CDR2: MNHNY, SVGAGI (reference sequence). V lost 2 bases to trimming and J lost 0 bases, with 4 bases between them. The CDR3 contains 13 residues. Written as DNA, the CDR3 is TGTGCCAGCAGTTACGAGGTGAACACTGAAGCTTTCTTT. Translated: CASSYEVNTEAFF.

The sample holds a few counts of this clonotype. CDR3 sequence reads: CASSLSGLAVSTDTQYF. CDR3 sequence (DNA): TGTGCCAGCAGCTTAAGTGGACTAGCGGTTAGCACAGATACGCAGTATTTT. The chain employs TRBV7-6 and TRBJ2-3, with 10 bases that match TRBD2. V gave up 2 bases and J gave up 0 bases; unmatched junction bases: 5. The CDR3 has 17 residues. From germline, CDR1 is SGHVS and CDR2 FNYEAQ.

The chain employs TRBV7-2 and TRBJ2-7; 13 bases agree with TRBD2. CDR3 length: 16 residues. Germline values: CDR1 SGHTA, CDR2 FQGNSA. V gave up 4 bases and J gave up 0 bases; unmatched junction bases: 3. For the CDR3, the DNA is TGTGCCAGCAGCTCTGGGACTAGCGGGGACTCCTACGAGCAGTACTTC. Translated, it gives CASSSGTSGDSYEQYF. The full variable domain, with the rest looked up from reference TRBV7-2 and TRBJ2-7, is GAGVSQSPSNKVTEKGKDVELRCDPISGHTALYWYRQSLGQGLEFLIYFQGNSAPDKSGLPSDRFSAERTGGSVSTLTIQRTQQEDSAVYLCASSSGTSGDSYEQYFGPGTRLTVT.

The V and J genes are TRBV6-2 or TRBV6-3 and TRBJ2-7; tentatively, D is TRBD1 or TRBD2 (5 bases each). Between the trimmed V and J ends, which lost 7 bases and 3 bases, there was a span of 22 bases. The CDR3 is 16 amino acids. In germline, CDR1 is MNHEY, CDR2 SVGEGT. DNA of the CDR3: TGTGCCAGCACCACGCCCCCCGGGACGCACAACTACGAGCAGTACTTC. It is translated as CASTTPPGTHNYEQYF.

This clonotype was observed a handful of times. The rearrangement uses TRBV6-2 or TRBV6-3 and TRBJ2-7, with a weak D call TRBD1 (5 bases). Germline CDR1 MNHEY, CDR2 SVGEGT. Trimming cost V 4 bases and J 4 bases, with 8 bases left between them. CDR3 length equals 12 residues. CDR3 in amino acids: CASSWGQYEQYF. The CDR3 DNA sequence: TGTGCCAGCAGTTGGGGCCAATACGAGCAGTACTTC.

Ten or more counts support this clonotype. This chain connects TRBV29-1 to TRBJ2-5; 7 nucleotides match TRBD1. The CDR3 is made up of 15 amino acids. V trimming: 7 bases; J trimming: 4 bases; junction bases outside the gene matches: 15. Germline V gene lookup returns CDR1 SQVTM and CDR2 ANQGSEA. DNA of the CDR3: TGCAGCGCAAGCCCCGAATCCGACAGGGCAGAGACCCAGTACTTC. Its translation: CSASPESDRAETQYF.

In this sample, this clonotype turned up a few times. The V and J genes are TRBV7-6 and TRBJ1-3, with D unresolved. The V end was cut by 1 base, the J end by 4 bases, with 11 bases between. Looked up from germline, CDR1 is SGHVS and CDR2 is FNYEAQ. The CDR3 has 15 amino acids. CDR3 sequence (DNA): TGTGCCAGCAGCTTAGGCACAGACGGAGGAAACACCATATATTTT. This encodes CASSLGTDGGNTIYF.

The rearrangement uses TRBV7-9 and TRBJ1-2; the D is unclear. The CDR3 has 12 amino acids. V gave up 8 bases and J gave up 3 bases, with 10 bases separating them. The germline V gene has CDR1 SEHNR and CDR2 FQNEAQ (reference sequence). The chain's CDR3 is CASLQPYYGYTF. The CDR3 region has the DNA TGTGCCAGCTTACAGCCTTACTATGGCTACACCTTC.

This clonotype was counted a few times. The rearrangement links TRBV7-9 to TRBJ1-4, with 8 bases matching TRBD1. The V and J ends lost 5 bases and 7 bases, in that order; junction bases with no gene match: 6. This CDR3 is 14 amino acids long. Germline V gene lookup returns CDR1 SEHNR and CDR2 FQNEAQ (reference sequence). The DNA for the CDR3 is TGTGCCAGCAGCCCGGACAGGGCTGGTGAAAAACTGTTTTTT. It codes for CASSPDRAGEKLFF.

The chain has TRBV4-2 and TRBJ2-7, with 10 bases lining up with TRBD2. CDR3 length: 13 amino acids. The germline V gene has CDR1 LGHNA and CDR2 YNFKEQ. Unmatched junction bases numbered 4, after V lost 5 bases and J lost 6 bases. In DNA form, the CDR3 reads TGTGCCAGCAGCACCCGACTAGCGGGCGAGCAGTACTTC. Encoded protein: CASSTRLAGEQYF.

There are a few counts of this clonotype. The rearrangement joins TRBV13 to TRBJ2-3, with TRBD2 identical over 9 bases. The germline V gene has CDR1 PRHDT and CDR2 FYEKMQ (reference sequence). After removal of 5 bases from V and 5 bases from J, the junction contained 5 bases not matched to a gene. There are 14 residues in the CDR3. The CDR3 is CASSPRLAEDTQYF. CDR3 sequence (DNA): TGTGCCAGCAGCCCCCGACTAGCGGAAGATACGCAGTATTTT.

This chain links TRBV21-1 with TRBJ2-5; the D segment call TRBD1 is taken from the table without a DNA check. TRBV21-1 is deemed a pseudogene. The CDR3 consists of 14 residues. The CDR3 DNA reads as TGTGCCAGCAGCAAAGGGGGGCCACAAGAGACCCAGTACTTC. Translating it yields CASSKGGPQETQYF.

Only a few counts were recorded for this clonotype. The DNA of the CDR3 is TGTGCCAGCAGCTTAGCGGATGGAGAAGGGCAGTTCTTC. Its protein product is CASSLADGEGQFF. The V gene is TRBV7-9, the J gene TRBJ2-1; D unclear. V gave up 0 bases and J gave up 12 bases, with 12 bases separating them. The CDR3 has 13 amino acids. Germline CDR1 is SEHNR and CDR2 is FQNEAQ (reference sequence).

This sequence joins TRBV4-3 and TRBJ2-2; D is unclear. V shed 0 bases and J shed 6 bases, with 20 bases lying between them. This CDR3 is 18 amino acids long. CDR1 LGHNA and CDR2 YSLEER come from the germline V gene. CDR3: CASSQDNLGFLVAGELFF. CDR3 nucleotide sequence: TGCGCCAGCAGCCAAGATAATTTAGGGTTCCTAGTAGCCGGGGAGCTGTTTTTT.

This clonotype occurred a few times. CDR3 coding DNA: TGTGCCAGCAGTTTTGACAGCACCTACGAGCAGTACTTC. Translation: CASSFDSTYEQYF. The chain couples TRBV27 to TRBJ2-7; TRBD1 might be the D (5 bases). The CDR3 is made up of 13 amino acids. Germline CDR1 reads MNHEY; CDR2 reads SMNVEV (reference sequence). V was cut by 3 bases and J by 2 bases, with 8 bases left in between.

This clonotype was seen at least ten times. V usage is TRBV5-6 and J usage is TRBJ1-6, with unresolved D. CDR1 SGHDT and CDR2 YYEEEE come from the germline V gene. The V gene lost 9 bases and the J gene lost 10 bases, with 14 bases spanning the gap. This CDR3 is built from 12 residues. The CDR3 sequence: CATNLFGSPLHF. The CDR3 coding sequence is TGTGCCACCAACCTGTTCGGGTCACCCCTCCACTTT.

This clonotype was counted between two and nine times. The V call is TRBV27, the J call TRBJ2-1, with 8 positions matching TRBD2. Per germline, CDR1 MNHEY and CDR2 SMNVEV (reference sequence). The V segment lost 3 bases and the J segment 7 bases; nucleotides outside the gene matches: 2. The CDR3 runs to 13 residues. The CDR3 region is CASSFGGRNEQFF. In DNA, the CDR3 is TGTGCCAGCAGTTTCGGCGGGAGGAATGAGCAGTTCTTC.

Only a few counts were recorded for this clonotype. This chain joins TRBV4-1 and TRBJ2-2; perhaps D is TRBD1 or TRBD2 (5 bases each). Trimming shortened V by 3 bases and J by 8 bases, and 13 bases separated the two germline ends. This CDR3 is 14 amino acids long. Germline V CDR1 and CDR2: MGHRA, YSYEKL. CDR3: CASSHDPGTGELFF. The CDR3 bases are TGCGCCAGCAGCCACGACCCCGGGACGGGGGAGCTGTTTTTT.

The rearrangement links TRBV6-1 to TRBJ1-5; no clear D gene. Between the trimmed V and J ends, which lost 4 bases and 3 bases, there was a span of 10 bases. Germline assignment: CDR1 MNHNS and CDR2 SASEGT. The CDR3 is 14 residues long. CDR3 sequence: CASSASFANQPQHF. DNA for the CDR3: TGTGCCAGCAGTGCGTCTTTTGCCAATCAGCCCCAGCATTTT.